This entry describes one T cell receptor beta chain. The target antigen is unknown. Trimming removed 5 bases at V and 2 bases at J, with 24 bases between. Germline V gene lookup returns CDR1 LGHNA and CDR2 YSLEER. The CDR3 is made up of 18 amino acids. The source of the sample is a study of shared clonotypes between healthy human individuals. Study-level background: Aged between 18 and 49, the donors were a couple of women and a few men. General study points: Unshared clonotypes carried lower generation probabilities than those common to all four donors.

Sequencing was performed with immunoSEQ multiplex PCR; in TCRdb, only in-frame clones are kept and a portion is missing. Of approximately 340,000 clones detected, approximately 74% appear once; the ten largest clones hold under 13%. All donors were healthy HIV-negative adults lacking recent acute infections or vaccinations. CD4+ cells yielded CD45RA+ naive and CD45RA-negative memory subsets. This TCR was recovered from a man aged 25-45 years in good health. The chain recombines TRBV4-3 with TRBJ1-1; D uncertain. Sequences were obtained from memory CD4+ T cells sorted from blood. Regarding subset: CD45RA-negative fraction. The CDR3 DNA sequence: TGCGCCAGCAGCACTTCCAGCGCGTTTGGGCAGCTAAACACTGAAGCTTTCTTT. It is translated as CASSTSSAFGQLNTEAFF.